Each of the 8 T cell receptor beta chains below was sequenced from the same sample in a study of T cell responses to AZD1222 COVID-19 vaccine. Sequencing used immunoSEQ multiplex PCR; TCRdb keeps in-frame clones, though not all of them. This sample yields tens of thousands of clones, of which around nine tenths are seen a single time; roughly a fifth belongs to the top ten. The sample here was peripheral blood, taken on day 0 of AZD1222 vaccination. The origin of the receptors is an adult in good health.

This chain links TRBV10-3 with TRBJ1-6; D is unclear. Trimming stripped 10 bases from V and 7 bases from J, with 8 bases between. The CDR3 is made up of 11 amino acids. Germline V gives CDR1 ENHRY, CDR2 SYGVKD. In DNA form, the CDR3 reads TGTGCCACCCGAGGAAATTCACCCCTCCACTTT. Translating it yields CATRGNSPLHF.

The rearrangement links TRBV6-5 to TRBJ1-5; the match to TRBD1 covers 7 bases. Germline V CDR1 and CDR2: MNHEY, SVGAGI. Trimming at V came to 4 bases and at J to 6 bases, leaving 6 bases not matched to a gene. CDR3 length: 14 residues. The CDR3 loop reads CASSLQGISQPQHF. The CDR3, as DNA: TGTGCCAGCAGTTTACAGGGGATCAGTCAGCCCCAGCATTTT.

This sequence joins TRBV28 and TRBJ1-1; D uncertain. Per germline, CDR1 MDHEN and CDR2 SYDVKM. V lost 6 bases and J 4 bases, leaving 18 bases between the germline ends. This CDR3 spans 15 amino acids. DNA for the CDR3: TGTGCCAGCAGCCCTCCTACCCCGTCGGGCACTGAAGCTTTCTTT. Amino acids: CASSPPTPSGTEAFF.

This chain connects TRBV27 to TRBJ2-7, with 9 positions matching TRBD1. Germline loops: CDR1 MNHEY, CDR2 SMNVEV (reference sequence). V was pared by 3 bases and J by 3 bases, with 0 bases of the junction left unmatched. This CDR3 has 13 amino acids. The CDR3: CASSLDRGYEQYF. CDR3 DNA sequence: TGTGCCAGCAGTTTGGACAGGGGCTACGAGCAGTACTTC.

V gene TRBV5-4 combines with J gene TRBJ2-5; 8 positions agree with TRBD2. CDR1 SGHNT and CDR2 YYREEE come from the germline V gene (reference sequence). The trim removed 0 bases at V and 5 bases at J, leaving 9 bases unmatched. The CDR3 length is 16 residues. As DNA, the CDR3 is TGTGCCAGCAGCTTGGATGGGACTAGTGGGTTGGAGACCCAGTACTTC. This codes for CASSLDGTSGLETQYF.

V gene TRBV18 combines with J gene TRBJ1-1; D remains ambiguous. Trimming pared 4 bases from V and 5 bases from J, leaving 8 bases between. The length of the CDR3 is 12 residues. Germline CDR1 reads KGHSH; CDR2 reads LQKENI. The CDR3 sequence is CASSREGTEAFF. Here the CDR3 DNA reads TGTGCCAGCTCACGGGAGGGTACTGAAGCTTTCTTT.

CDR3 in DNA: TGTGCCAGCAGCCCGCTAGCGGGTCTTCGCACAGATACGCAGTATTTT. Its protein product is CASSPLAGLRTDTQYF. This chain links TRBV7-3 with TRBJ2-3; 8 nucleotides match TRBD2. The CDR3 totals 16 residues. Germline CDR1 and CDR2: SGHTA and FQGTGA. Unmatched junction bases numbered 8, after V lost 5 bases and J lost 1 base.

V gene TRBV18 combines with J gene TRBJ2-7; 9 bases match TRBD1. CDR1 and CDR2 from the germline V gene are KGHSH and LQKENI. Germline trimming cut 3 bases from V and 10 bases from J; bases unmatched to any gene: 10. The CDR3 covers 14 residues. CDR3 DNA sequence: TGTGCCAGCTCACCTCTCCCGGGACAGGGTTCTCAGTACTTC. Residues: CASSPLPGQGSQYF.